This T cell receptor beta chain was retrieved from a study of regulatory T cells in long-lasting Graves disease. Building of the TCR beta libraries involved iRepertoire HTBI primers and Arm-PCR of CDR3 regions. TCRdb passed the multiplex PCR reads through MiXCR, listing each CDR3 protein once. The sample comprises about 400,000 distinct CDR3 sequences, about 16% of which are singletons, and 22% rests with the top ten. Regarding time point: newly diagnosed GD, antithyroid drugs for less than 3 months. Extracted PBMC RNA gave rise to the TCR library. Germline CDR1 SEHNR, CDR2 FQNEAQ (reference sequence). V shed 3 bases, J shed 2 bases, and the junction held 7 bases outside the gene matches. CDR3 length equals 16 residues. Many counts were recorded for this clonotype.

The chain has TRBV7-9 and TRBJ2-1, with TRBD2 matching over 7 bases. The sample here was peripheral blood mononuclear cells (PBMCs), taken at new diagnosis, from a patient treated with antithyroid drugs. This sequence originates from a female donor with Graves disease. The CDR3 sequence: CASSFGGGPPYNEQFF. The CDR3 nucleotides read TGTGCCAGCAGCTTTGGCGGGGGTCCTCCCTACAATGAGCAGTTCTTC.